This TCR beta chain was captured by sequencing in a study of blood T cells in healthy people across ages. Primers used in a second PCR of roughly 6 to 11 cycles were a sample-barcoded 5' primer and a J-beta primer mix. MiXCR, applied by TCRdb to the 5' RACE reads, yields one record per CDR3 protein. The repertoire includes some 890,000 distinct CDR3 sequences, around 29% of them detected once, and 9.5% to 13% sits in the top ten. Trimming removed 3 bases at V and 10 bases at J, with 16 bases between. The CDR3 loop spans 15 amino acids. Germline V CDR1 and CDR2: MDHEN, SYDVKM. This clonotype occurred a few times. The individuals who served as donors were healthy Caucasians living in Russia, aged about 6 to 95. The data were also submitted as part of a second study, on T cells of mothers and their children. In that study: Clones that were microchimeric and persistent were not detected among T cells.

Sequencing was performed on blood. This sequence was found in a woman in her thirties or forties in good health. This chain joins TRBV28 and TRBJ1-6; D is ambiguous. CDR3 coding DNA: TGTGCCAGCAGTTTGGGTGGTAGGGCCGGGTCACCCCTCCACTTT. Translating it yields CASSLGGRAGSPLHF.